A selection of T cell receptor beta chains follows, all from one sample in a study of beta chain features in type 1 diabetes. The assay was immunoSEQ multiplex PCR, and TCRdb's table has in-frame clones only and misses some. The profile shows hundreds of thousands of clones, less than 20% of them singletons. The material sequenced was naive CD4+ T cells from blood. These receptors were collected from a man between 18 and 35 years old in good health. CDR3s leave out the opening cysteine and the closing phenylalanine or tryptophan.

TRBJ1-4	TRBV10-3	AIRDPSSTNEKLF
TRBJ2-5	TRBV7-9	ASSLAWERRGQETQY
TRBJ1-3	TRBV10-3	ATRQEAGNTIY
TRBJ1-2	TRBV18	ASSPGFNYGYT
TRBJ1-2	TRBV15	ATSPRDISRNYGYT
TRBJ2-3	TRBV9	ASSVIVDTQY
TRBJ2-2	TRBV25-1	ASSEYSRGNGELF
TRBJ1-4	TRBV5-6	ASSLGPGHLGEKLF
TRBJ2-6	TRBV29-1	SVDQGAGSGANVLT
TRBJ1-1	TRBV14	ASSPRNEAF
TRBJ1-2	TRBV7-9	ASTLQGNYGYT
TRBJ2-6	TRBV15	ATSRDRGMVRDPRTGANVLT
TRBJ2-7	TRBV11-2	ASSLVPQGSLFEQY
TRBJ1-1	TRBV7-2	ASSLANRGRAEAF
TRBJ1-2	TRBV27	ASSPRSLRGYT
TRBJ1-4	TRBV9	ASSVTGRNEKLF
TRBJ2-7	TRBV27	ASSLTGTSGSLYEQY
TRBJ2-3	TRBV5-1	ASSPSGAPAQGTQY
TRBJ2-5	TRBV4-1	ASSQPSRGETQY
TRBJ2-7	TRBV7-2	ASSMDGYEQY
TRBJ1-5	TRBV25-1	ASSEKLLNQPQH
TRBJ1-1	TRBV19	ASRGQGAFTEAF
TRBJ2-2	TRBV7-2	ASSLVGTGGNTGELF
TRBJ2-7	TRBV5-6	ASSLKGGDGREQY
TRBJ2-3	TRBV4-3	ASSQFGQGASTDTQY
TRBJ2-1	TRBV5-1	ASSSKIPGHQMPLYNEQF
TRBJ2-3	TRBV7-2	ASSPGTSGGLDTQY
TRBJ1-2	TRBV5-1	ASSSPGGEVFYGYT
TRBJ1-1	TRBV4-3	ASSQETAVWGTEAF
TRBJ1-1	TRBV19	ASSLPRGRSNTEAF
TRBJ1-6	TRBV7-9	ASSLVRDRNSPLH
TRBJ2-7	TRBV7-2	ASSLGTGTGVEQY
TRBJ2-5	TRBV9	ASSVAGAETQY
TRBJ2-7	TRBV7-2	ASSSSPDGTYEQY
TRBJ1-1	TRBV7-9	ASSPRQGGNTEAF
TRBJ2-2	TRBV18	ASSPRAVAGRANTGELF
TRBJ2-1	TRBV19	ASSPSHTGLGSRNEQF
TRBJ1-2	TRBV5-8	ASSLMQDYGYT
TRBJ1-2	TRBV4-2	ASSQEGGQGTLYGYT
TRBJ1-2	TRBV12-5	ASGLVEGAFYGYT
TRBJ1-1	TRBV9	ASSARRETEAF
TRBJ2-3	TRBV5-1	ASSLGSPGLDTQY
TRBJ2-3	TRBV7-3	ASSLAGTDPDTQY
TRBJ2-3	TRBV2	ASTIRSGRGTDTQY
TRBJ1-1	TRBV25-1	ASSETQWDTEAF
TRBJ2-1	TRBV6-5	ASSYSGGVVGEQF
TRBJ2-3	TRBV5-1	ASSLPAGSTDTQY
TRBJ2-7	TRBV10-2	ASSEKGFRDRSYEQY
TRBJ2-7	TRBV25-1	ASSPPGGTQYEQY
TRBJ1-1	TRBV11-2	ASSDDSPNTEAF
TRBJ1-6	TRBV7-9	ASSSEGSYSPLH
TRBJ2-7	TRBV7-2	ASSLKGSSGSEQY
TRBJ2-6	TRBV2	ASSETGYSLGANVLT
TRBJ2-5	TRBV5-1	ASSLLGETQY
TRBJ2-2	TRBV14	ASSRDRVVIGTGELF
TRBJ1-5	TRBV30	AWSGTGGYTYNQPQH
TRBJ2-2	TRBV27	ASSPAGLAGGYTGELF
TRBJ1-3	TRBV28	ASSRKGTGNTIY
TRBJ1-1	TRBV18	ASSPVGVAEAF
TRBJ1-6	TRBV5-1	ASSMRDSPLH